This T cell receptor (beta chain) emerged from a study of cytomegalovirus exposure and HLA in healthy donors. Study details: Unique TCR beta sequences numbering 117 million came from about 179 million T cells in an earlier analysis. General study results and limits: It emerged from a later analysis that several of the most significant clusters appeared to be linked to common viral pathogens.

Germline loops: CDR1 LNHDA, CDR2 SQIVND (reference sequence). The CDR3 extends over 15 amino acids. V lost 3 bases and J 3 bases, leaving 11 bases between the germline ends. Turning to this clone: Its target is unknown.

With 60 Vbeta and 13 Jbeta primers, the PCR was carried out. Assay used: immunoSEQ multiplex PCR; TCRdb lists only in-frame clones, some missing. This sample has around 150,000 clones, with more than 55% found just once. Sequencing used PBMCs. J is TRBJ1-4 and V is TRBV19; D perhaps matches TRBD1 (6 bases). The TCR sequence derives from a woman aged 55-69 years in good health and CMV-seronegative. The CDR3, as DNA: TGTGCCAGTAGTATTATGGGGGCCTCTAATGAAAAACTGTTTTTT. Its protein is CASSIMGASNEKLFF.